Detailed here is one TCR beta chain. As yet, its antigen is unknown. This record belongs to a study of identical twins. Among all donors, each was a healthy Caucasian. CDR3 length equals 14 residues. V was pared by 8 bases and J by 3 bases, with 10 bases of the junction left unmatched. CDR1 is DFQATT and CDR2 is SNEGSKA in the germline V gene (reference sequence). Regarding the study as a whole: Analyses of zero insertions could, in part, be confounded by invariant MAIT and iNKT cells. Conclusions relied on cross-sectional statistical analysis, not following the same donors.

Unique molecular identifiers were in the cDNA, with template-switch universal primer binding. TCRdb reprocessed the 5' RACE reads via MiXCR and lists one record per CDR3 protein. The repertoire holds 450,000 or so distinct CDR3 sequences, with 13% to 15% as singletons. These data were also reused for a study on yellow fever vaccine responses in identical twins.

The specimen was CD4+ T cells sorted from blood. The chain has TRBV20-1 and TRBJ2-3; 8 positions match TRBD2. This TCR derives from a woman between 18 and 30 years old in good health. Written as DNA, the CDR3 is TGCAGTCCGAAGAGGAGCGGGAGAACAGATACGCAGTATTTT. Its protein is CSPKRSGRTDTQYF.